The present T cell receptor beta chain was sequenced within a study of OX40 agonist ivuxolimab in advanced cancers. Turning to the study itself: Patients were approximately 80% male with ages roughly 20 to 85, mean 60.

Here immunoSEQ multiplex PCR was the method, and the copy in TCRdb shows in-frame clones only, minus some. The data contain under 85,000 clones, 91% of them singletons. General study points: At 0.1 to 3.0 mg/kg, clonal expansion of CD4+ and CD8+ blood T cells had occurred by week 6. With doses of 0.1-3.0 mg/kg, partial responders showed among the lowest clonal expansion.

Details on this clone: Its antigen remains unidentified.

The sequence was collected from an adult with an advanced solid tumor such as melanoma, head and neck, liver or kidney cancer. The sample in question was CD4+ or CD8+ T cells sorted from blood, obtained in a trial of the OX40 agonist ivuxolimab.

CDR3 DNA sequence: TGCGCCAGCAGCTTGGACAGGGGGCGATTTGAAGAGACCCAGTACTTC. This codes for CASSLDRGRFEETQYF. This chain links TRBV5-1 with TRBJ2-5, with 9 bases matching TRBD1. Germline assignment: CDR1 SGHRS and CDR2 YFSETQ. Trimming took 0 bases from V and 3 from J; bases not matched to a gene: 6. The CDR3 contains 16 residues.